This T cell receptor (beta chain) stems from a study of CD8 T cells in ankylosing spondylitis. This clonotype occurred a few times. The antigen is undetermined. TCRdb reanalysed the 5' RACE reads using MiXCR and keeps one entry per CDR3 protein. The repertoire consists of a few hundred thousand distinct CDR3 sequences, with 20% to 25% occurring once and the leading ten covering about a sixth. CDR1 is MNHNS and CDR2 is SASEGT in the germline V gene. The CDR3 contains 15 residues. V was clipped by 6 bases and J by 7 bases; unmatched bases: 9. Study results and limitations: It appeared that ankylosing spondylitis blood was characterized by a TCR beta motif of several highly homologous variants. Within peripheral blood, clones linked to disease were CD8+ and relatively rare.

Sequenced: blood, either unsorted or a sorted T cell fraction (not recorded which). The chain joins TRBV6-1 to TRBJ2-1; the match to TRBD2 covers 10 bases. The TCR was taken from a male donor with ankylosing spondylitis. The CDR3 spells CASRGPSGRQNEQFF. In nucleotides, the CDR3 is TGTGCCAGCAGGGGCCCTAGCGGGAGACAGAATGAGCAGTTCTTC.